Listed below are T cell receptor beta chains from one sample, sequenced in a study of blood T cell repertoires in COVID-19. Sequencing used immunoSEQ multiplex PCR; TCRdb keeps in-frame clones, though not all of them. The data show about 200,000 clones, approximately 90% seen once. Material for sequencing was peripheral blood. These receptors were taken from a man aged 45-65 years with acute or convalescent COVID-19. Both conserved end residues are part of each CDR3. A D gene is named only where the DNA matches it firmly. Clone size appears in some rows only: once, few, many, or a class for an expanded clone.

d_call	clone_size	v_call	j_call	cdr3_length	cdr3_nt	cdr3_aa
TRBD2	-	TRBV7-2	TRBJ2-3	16	TGTGCCAGCAGCTCCCTAGCGGGGGGCTTCACAGATACGCAGTATTTT	CASSSLAGGFTDTQYF
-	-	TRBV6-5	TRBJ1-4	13	TGTGCCAGCAGTTACTCCTCAGAGGGAAAACTGTTTTTT	CASSYSSEGKLFF
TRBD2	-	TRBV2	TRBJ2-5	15	TGTGCCAGCAGTGTCCTAGCGGGGGGGCGGGAGACCCAGTACTTC	CASSVLAGGRETQYF
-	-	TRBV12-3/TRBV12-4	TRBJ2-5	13	TGTGCCAGCAGCTACTCGACTGAAGAGACCCAGTACTTC	CASSYSTEETQYF
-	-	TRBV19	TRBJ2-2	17	TGTGCCAGTAGTATACCGGGACACGTCAAGAGGTCCGGGGAGCTGTTTTTT	CASSIPGHVKRSGELFF
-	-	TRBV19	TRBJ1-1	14	TGTGCCAGTAGTATAGCCAGGGGATACACTGAAGCTTTCTTT	CASSIARGYTEAFF
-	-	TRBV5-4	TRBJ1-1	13	TGTGCCAGCAGTTGGGGGGGGAACACTGAAGCTTTCTTT	CASSWGGNTEAFF
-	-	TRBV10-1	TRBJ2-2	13	TGCGCCAGCAGTGAGTCATTCAGGGGGGAGCTGTTTTTT	CASSESFRGELFF
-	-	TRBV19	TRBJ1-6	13	TGTGCCAGTAGAGCACAGCCCAATTCACCCCTCCACTTT	CASRAQPNSPLHF
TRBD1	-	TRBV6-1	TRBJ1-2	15	TGTGCCAGCAGTGAGTTCCCGACAGGGCGGAATGGCTACACCTTC	CASSEFPTGRNGYTF
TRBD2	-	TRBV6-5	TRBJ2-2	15	TGTGCCAGCAGTCTGCGGGGGGCGAACACCGGGGAGCTGTTTTTT	CASSLRGANTGELFF
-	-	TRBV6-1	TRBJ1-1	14	TGTGCCAGCAGTATCCCCGACAGGAACACTGAAGCTTTCTTT	CASSIPDRNTEAFF
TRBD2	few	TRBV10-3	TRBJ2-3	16	TGTGCCATCAGTGAGGGACTAGCGGTTAGCACAGATACGCAGTATTTT	CAISEGLAVSTDTQYF
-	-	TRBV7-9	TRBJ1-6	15	TGTGCCAGCACCCAGGGAGGGAGCCATAATTCACCCCTCCACTTT	CASTQGGSHNSPLHF
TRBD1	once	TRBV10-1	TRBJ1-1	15	TGCGCCAGCAGTGATTTCGGACAGGAGGGCACTGAAGCTTTCTTT	CASSDFGQEGTEAFF
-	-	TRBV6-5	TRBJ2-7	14	TGTGCCAGCACCTCCTGGGGGGACTCCTACGAGCAGTACTTC	CASTSWGDSYEQYF
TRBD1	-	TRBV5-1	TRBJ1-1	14	TGCGCCAGCAGCTCGACAGGGGGCAGAACTGAAGCTTTCTTT	CASSSTGGRTEAFF
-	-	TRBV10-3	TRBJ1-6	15	TGTGCCATCAGCTTGGACACCAACTATAATTCACCCCTCCACTTT	CAISLDTNYNSPLHF
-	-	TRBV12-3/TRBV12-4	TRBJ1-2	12	TGTGCCAGCAGTTTAGCGGTAGAAGGCTACACCTTC	CASSLAVEGYTF
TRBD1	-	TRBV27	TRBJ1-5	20	TGTGCCAGCAGTTTATACCTCCCAGGACAGGGAGCGTATAGCAATCAGCCCCAGCATTTT	CASSLYLPGQGAYSNQPQHF
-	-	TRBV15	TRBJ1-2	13	TGTGCCACCAGCAGGGGCAGGGAATATGGCTACACCTTC	CATSRGREYGYTF
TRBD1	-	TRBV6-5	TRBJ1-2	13	TGTGCCAGCAGACCAGGGGGCAACTATGGCTACACCTTC	CASRPGGNYGYTF
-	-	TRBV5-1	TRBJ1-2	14	TGCGCCAGCAGCCCGAGGGTTTCTAACTATGGCTACACCTTC	CASSPRVSNYGYTF
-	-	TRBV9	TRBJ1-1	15	TGTGCCAGCAGCATCGCCGGGACAACCAAATTTGAAGCTTTCTTT	CASSIAGTTKFEAFF
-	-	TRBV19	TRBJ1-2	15	TGTGCCAGTAGTATAGGCCAGGGTCTTAACTATGGCTACACCTTC	CASSIGQGLNYGYTF
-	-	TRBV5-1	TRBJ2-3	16	TGCGCCAGCAGCTTGGGAGGGCCTGGATTCACAGATACGCAGTATTTT	CASSLGGPGFTDTQYF
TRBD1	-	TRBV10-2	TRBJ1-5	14	TGCGCCAGCAGTCCGACAGGGGGCGGTCAGCCCCAGCATTTT	CASSPTGGGQPQHF
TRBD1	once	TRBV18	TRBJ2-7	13	TGTGCCAGCTCAGACAGGGTAGACTACGAGCAGTACTTC	CASSDRVDYEQYF
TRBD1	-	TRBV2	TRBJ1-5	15	TGTGCCAGCAGGGAGGACAGGGTAGGGAGTCAGCCCCAGCATTTT	CASREDRVGSQPQHF
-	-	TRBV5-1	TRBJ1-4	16	TGCGCCAGCAGCCCACCAACCGGGACTTCGAATGAAAAACTGTTTTTT	CASSPPTGTSNEKLFF
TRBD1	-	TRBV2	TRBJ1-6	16	TGTGCCAGCAGTAAGAGACAGGGGAACTATAATTCACCCCTCCACTTT	CASSKRQGNYNSPLHF
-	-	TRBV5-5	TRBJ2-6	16	TGTGCCAGCAGGCAGGGGATGGACTCTGGGGCCAACGTCCTGACTTTC	CASRQGMDSGANVLTF
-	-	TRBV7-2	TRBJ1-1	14	TGTGCCAGCAGCCGCGATACAGGTAACACTGAAGCTTTCTTT	CASSRDTGNTEAFF
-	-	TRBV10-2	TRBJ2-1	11	TGCGCCAGCAGTGGCGGGTTTGAGCAGTTCTTC	CASSGGFEQFF
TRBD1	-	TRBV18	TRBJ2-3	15	TGTGCCAGCTCACTAAGGACAGGGGTGACAGATACGCAGTATTTT	CASSLRTGVTDTQYF
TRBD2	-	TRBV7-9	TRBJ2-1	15	TGTGCCAGCAGCTTAGTTGCTAGCGGGTACAATGAGCAGTTCTTC	CASSLVASGYNEQFF
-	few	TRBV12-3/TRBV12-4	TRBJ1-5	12	TGTGCCAGCAGTTTGGAGGGTCAGCCCCAGCATTTT	CASSLEGQPQHF
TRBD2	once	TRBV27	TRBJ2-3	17	TGTGCCAGCAGTGGACTAGCGGGGGGGGACTACACAGATACGCAGTATTTT	CASSGLAGGDYTDTQYF
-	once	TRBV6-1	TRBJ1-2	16	TGTGCCAGCAGTGAAGTGTATAGGGGGTATGACTATGGCTACACCTTC	CASSEVYRGYDYGYTF
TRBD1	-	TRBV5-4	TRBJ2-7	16	TGTGCCAGCAGCCTCCCTGCCGGACAGGGCCCTAGGGAGCAGTACTTC	CASSLPAGQGPREQYF
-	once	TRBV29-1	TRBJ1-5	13	TGCAGCGTTTCTCCCGGGTCTTATCAGCCCCAGCATTTT	CSVSPGSYQPQHF